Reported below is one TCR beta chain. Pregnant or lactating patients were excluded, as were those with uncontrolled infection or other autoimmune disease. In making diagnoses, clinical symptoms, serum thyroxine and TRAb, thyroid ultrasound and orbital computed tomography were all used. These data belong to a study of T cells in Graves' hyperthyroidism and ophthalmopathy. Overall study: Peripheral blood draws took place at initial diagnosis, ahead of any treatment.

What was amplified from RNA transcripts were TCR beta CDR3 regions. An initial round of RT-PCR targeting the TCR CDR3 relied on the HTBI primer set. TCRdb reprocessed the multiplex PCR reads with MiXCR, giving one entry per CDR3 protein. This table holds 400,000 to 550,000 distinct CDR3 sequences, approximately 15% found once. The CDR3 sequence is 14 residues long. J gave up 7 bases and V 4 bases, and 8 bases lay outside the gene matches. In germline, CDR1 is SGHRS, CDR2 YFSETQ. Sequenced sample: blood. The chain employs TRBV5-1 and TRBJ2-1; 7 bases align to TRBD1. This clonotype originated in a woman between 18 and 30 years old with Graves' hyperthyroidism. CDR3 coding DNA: TGCGCCAGCAGCGCAGACAGGGAGATGAATGAGCAGTTCTTC. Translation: CASSADREMNEQFF.